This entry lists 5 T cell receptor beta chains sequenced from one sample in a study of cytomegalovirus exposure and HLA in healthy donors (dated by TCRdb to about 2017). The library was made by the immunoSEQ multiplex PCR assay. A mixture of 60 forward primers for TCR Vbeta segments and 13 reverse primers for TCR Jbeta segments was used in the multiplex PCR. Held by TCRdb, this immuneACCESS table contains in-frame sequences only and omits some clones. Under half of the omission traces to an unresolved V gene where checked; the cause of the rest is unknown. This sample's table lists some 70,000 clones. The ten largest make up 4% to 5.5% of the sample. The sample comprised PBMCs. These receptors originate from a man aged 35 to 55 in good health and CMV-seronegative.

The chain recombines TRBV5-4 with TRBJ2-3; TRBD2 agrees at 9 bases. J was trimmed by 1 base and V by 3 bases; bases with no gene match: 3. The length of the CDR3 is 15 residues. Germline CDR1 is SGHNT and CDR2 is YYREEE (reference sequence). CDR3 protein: CASSYPSGGTDTQYF. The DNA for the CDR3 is TGTGCCAGCAGCTACCCTAGCGGGGGCACAGATACGCAGTATTTT.

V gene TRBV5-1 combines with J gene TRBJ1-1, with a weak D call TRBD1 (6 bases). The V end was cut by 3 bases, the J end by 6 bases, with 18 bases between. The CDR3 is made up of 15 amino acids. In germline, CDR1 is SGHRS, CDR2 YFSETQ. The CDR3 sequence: CASSSQPRGTAEAFF. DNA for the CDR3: TGCGCCAGCAGCTCGCAACCCAGGGGTACCGCTGAAGCTTTCTTT.

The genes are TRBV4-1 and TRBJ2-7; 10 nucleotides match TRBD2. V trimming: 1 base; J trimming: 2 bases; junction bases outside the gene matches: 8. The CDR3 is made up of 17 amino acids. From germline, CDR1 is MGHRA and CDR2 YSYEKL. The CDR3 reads CASSQARASGGTYEQYF. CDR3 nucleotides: TGCGCCAGCAGCCAAGCGAGGGCTAGCGGGGGAACCTACGAGCAGTACTTC.

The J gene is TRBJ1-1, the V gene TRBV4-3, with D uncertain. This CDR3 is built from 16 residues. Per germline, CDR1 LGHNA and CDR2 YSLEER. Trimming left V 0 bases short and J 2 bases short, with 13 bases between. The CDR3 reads CASSQDVGRPNTEAFF. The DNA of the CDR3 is TGCGCCAGCAGCCAAGATGTCGGCAGGCCAAACACTGAAGCTTTCTTT.

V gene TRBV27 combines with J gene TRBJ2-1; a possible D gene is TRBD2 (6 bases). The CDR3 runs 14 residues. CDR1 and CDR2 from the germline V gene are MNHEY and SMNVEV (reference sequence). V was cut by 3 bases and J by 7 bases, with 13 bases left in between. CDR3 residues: CASSFLNGGNEQFF. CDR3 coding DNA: TGTGCCAGCAGTTTCCTTAACGGGGGAAATGAGCAGTTCTTC.